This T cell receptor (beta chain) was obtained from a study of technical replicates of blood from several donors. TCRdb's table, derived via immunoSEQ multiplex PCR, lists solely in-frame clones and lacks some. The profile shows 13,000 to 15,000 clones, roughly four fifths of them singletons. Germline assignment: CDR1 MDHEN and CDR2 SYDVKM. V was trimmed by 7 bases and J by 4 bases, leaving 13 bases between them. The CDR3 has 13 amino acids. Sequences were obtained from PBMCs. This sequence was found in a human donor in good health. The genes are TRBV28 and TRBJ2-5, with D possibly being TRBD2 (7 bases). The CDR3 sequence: CASTPGGRETQYF. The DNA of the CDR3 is TGTGCCAGCACCCCCGGGGGGCGAGAGACCCAGTACTTC.